The clone carrying this T cell receptor beta chain appeared once. What it recognizes is unknown. Sequencing used immunoSEQ multiplex PCR; TCRdb keeps in-frame clones, though not all of them. The sample has some 240,000 clones, 50% to 80% seen once; the top ten hold more than 9.5%. Looked up from germline, CDR1 is SGHRS and CDR2 is YFSETQ. This CDR3 has 15 amino acids. V lost 7 bases and J 0 bases, leaving 11 bases between the germline ends. This record belongs to a study of shared clonotypes between healthy human individuals. Overall study findings and caveats: Genetic and exposure-history diversity was limited by the few donors. Across a handful of donors, naive CD4 shared around 5.1%, naive CD8 around 3.5%, memory CD4 roughly 2.5%, memory CD8 about 0.38%.

What was sequenced was memory CD4+ T cells sorted from blood. Specified subset: CD45RA-negative fraction. The clonotype was recovered from a man aged 25 to 40 in good health. The chain joins TRBV5-1 to TRBJ2-6, with D perhaps given as TRBD1 or TRBD2 (5 bases each). CDR3 loop: CASGDGNSGANVLTF. CDR3 coding DNA: TGCGCCAGCGGGGACGGCAACTCTGGGGCCAACGTCCTGACTTTC.